This T cell receptor beta chain came from a study of blood T cell repertoires in COVID-19. The data were produced by immunoSEQ multiplex PCR, yet TCRdb's version contains in-frame clones alone and is incomplete. This table has nearly 45,000 clones, about 86% appearing once. The CDR3 extends over 14 amino acids. V was clipped by 7 bases and J by 10 bases, with 18 bases between them. Looked up from germline, CDR1 is SGHRS and CDR2 is YFSETQ. This clone was picked up a small number of times. The sequence came from a human donor in a cohort sampled during active COVID-19. The rearrangement uses TRBV5-1 and TRBJ1-6; D remains unclear. The source material was peripheral blood. The CDR3 sequence: CASGSGSPESPLHF. Written as DNA, the CDR3 is TGCGCCAGCGGTTCCGGGAGCCCGGAATCACCCCTCCACTTT.